Included here is one TCR beta chain sequence, with context. Which antigen it targets is not known. Base qualities are missing; no much larger clone stands one base away. The immunoSEQ Assay, a bias-controlled multiplex PCR, was used to amplify TCRbeta CDR3 regions from genomic DNA. The original pipeline was this. The number of nucleated cells in each sample was estimated by amplification of reference gene primers within the assay. Sequence reads were collapsed and filtered to measure the absolute abundance of every unique TCRbeta CDR3 rearrangement. Productive Simpson clonality was computed per sample as the square root of Simpson's diversity index over productive rearrangements. As stored in TCRdb, this immuneACCESS dataset retains in-frame rearrangements with V and J assigned. A fraction of the clones does not appear; measured against another copy, unresolved V genes explain less than half of the discrepancy, and the remainder lacks a known reason. The DNA gave D and trimming, while V, J and clone size come from that table. In this sample the table shows a few hundred thousand clones, approximately 89% of which occur a single time. Around 9.3% of the sample lies in the top ten.

In Seattle, one collaborating source enrolled patients while the infection was active and tracked those patients longitudinally over the course of disease. Collaborating institutions collected whole blood in K2EDTA tubes following their own protocols. For TCRbeta analysis, collaborator samples were shipped as frozen whole blood, as isolated PBMCs, or as DNA extracted from either sample type. This sample is drawn from a study of blood T cell repertoires in COVID-19 (dated by TCRdb to the early 2020s). About the investigation overall: Samples covering the acute and convalescent phases of COVID-19 were provided by collaborators in the United States, Italy and Spain. Samples came from the ongoing ImmuneRACE study (first 160 participants) plus 1,254 subjects from 6 global collaborators. Sample metadata almost always included a de-identified subject ID, COVID-19 status, age in years and sex. Where HLA class I and class II types were available, the types were taken from metadata supplied by the sample provider, not from assay-based typing. Subjects who had been exposed to COVID-19, were actively infected with it, or had recovered from it provided the deeply sampled blood TCRbeta repertoires that made up the dataset. The repertoires were released in a freely available public database meant as a resource for research on the immune response to SARS-CoV-2. The material from the prospective study consisted of cDNA or gDNA derived from T cells, B-cell-depleted T cells, or PBMCs. The paper's findings and limits, for the study overall: How much clinical and demographic metadata was included differed by source and by participant, and the metadata was provided uncurated.

The TCR originated in a woman aged 25 to 39 with COVID-19, enrolled during active disease. Sequencing was carried out using peripheral blood.

The sequenced DNA: TGTGCCAGCAGCCCAATGGGGGGGACCATTGAGCAGTTCTTC. Translation gives CASSPMGGTIEQFF. Recombination joined TRBV14 with TRBJ2-1, with 7 bases aligning to TRBD2. Taken from the germline V gene, the CDR1 and CDR2 loops are SGHDN and FVKESK. V and J are trimmed by 4 bases and 9 bases, and the gene matches miss 9 bases of the junction. Inclusive of the bounding cysteine and phenylalanine, the CDR3 is 14 residues long. The sequence is cut down to CDR3 DNA, 42 bases in frame from base 1.